These 8 T cell receptor beta chains originate from one sample sequenced in a study of CD8 T cells in ankylosing spondylitis. TCRdb re-called the 5' RACE reads through MiXCR, storing one row per CDR3 protein. The sample consists of hundreds of thousands of distinct CDR3 sequences, roughly 24% of them appearing once. Sample: blood, either unsorted or a sorted T cell fraction (not recorded which). Receptor source: a male donor with ankylosing spondylitis or in good health (not recorded which).

This clonotype was seen at least ten times. This chain connects TRBV27 to TRBJ2-7; D uncertain. V was trimmed by 5 bases and J by 3 bases, leaving 5 bases between them. The CDR3 has 11 residues. CDR1 MNHEY and CDR2 SMNVEV come from the germline V gene (reference sequence). The CDR3 reads CASSLNYEQYF. In DNA form, the CDR3 reads TGTGCCAGCAGTCTAAACTACGAGCAGTACTTC.

The V call is TRBV20-1, the J call TRBJ1-6; no firm D call. V was cut by 1 base and J by 0 bases, with 7 bases left in between. The length of the CDR3 is 15 residues. Germline CDR1 reads DFQATT; CDR2 reads SNEGSKA (reference sequence). CDR3 sequence reads: CSARGGSSYNSPLHF. CDR3 DNA sequence: TGCAGTGCTAGAGGGGGAAGCTCCTATAATTCACCCCTCCACTTT.

This clonotype was detected only a few times. V usage is TRBV5-1 and J usage is TRBJ1-6, with 8 bases fitting TRBD1. Trimming removed 0 bases from V and 9 bases from J; junction bases left unmatched: 8. Germline CDR1 reads SGHRS; CDR2 reads YFSETQ. The CDR3 runs to 16 residues. CDR3 bases: TGCGCCAGCAGCTTGGCCCTTGGACAGGGCGGTTCACCCCTCCACTTT. It codes for CASSLALGQGGSPLHF.

This clonotype was detected many times. The chain recombines TRBV12-3 or TRBV12-4 with TRBJ2-2; 8 bases match TRBD2. V gave up 3 bases and J gave up 1 base; unmatched junction bases: 7. The CDR3 sequence is 17 residues long. The DNA of the CDR3 is TGTGCCAGCAGTTTGAGGACCGGGACTAGGAACACCGGGGAGCTGTTTTTT. Its translation is CASSLRTGTRNTGELFF.

This clonotype has ten or more counts. The chain uses TRBV11-2 and TRBJ2-4, with D perhaps given as TRBD1 or TRBD2 (6 bases each). Trimming shortened V by 5 bases and J by 1 base, and 21 bases separated the two germline ends. Germline-derived CDR1 and CDR2 are SGHAT and FQNNGV. The CDR3 covers 18 residues. The CDR3 region is CASSELQGRGTAKNIQYF. The DNA for the CDR3 is TGTGCCAGCAGCGAACTCCAGGGGCGCGGGACGGCCAAAAACATTCAGTACTTC.

The chain combines TRBV4-3 with TRBJ2-7; D assignment may be TRBD1 or TRBD2 (5 bases each). Deletions cut 0 bases from V and 12 bases from J, with 21 bases between. This CDR3 is built from 15 residues. Per the germline V gene, CDR1 is LGHNA and CDR2 is YSLEER. The CDR3 is CASSQDGTSTRPRYF. The CDR3 DNA sequence: TGCGCCAGCAGCCAAGATGGGACCTCTACGAGACCCCGGTACTTC.

The sample holds many counts of this clonotype. The J gene is TRBJ2-1, the V gene TRBV24-1; 11 nucleotides agree with TRBD1. J lost 7 bases, V lost 2 bases, and 6 bases had no gene match. From germline, CDR1 is KGHDR and CDR2 SFDVKD. The CDR3 length is 16 residues. The CDR3 DNA sequence: TGTGCCACCAGTGATTCCGGGACAGGGGGTAGGAATGAGCAGTTCTTC. This sequence encodes CATSDSGTGGRNEQFF.

This clonotype appeared many times. The genes are TRBV20-1 and TRBJ2-5; no clear D. Germline V gene lookup returns CDR1 DFQATT and CDR2 SNEGSKA (reference sequence). This CDR3 comprises 13 residues. With 6 bases removed from V and 5 bases from J, the gap between germline ends came to 16 bases. The CDR3 is CSAEKESAETQYF. DNA of the CDR3: TGCAGTGCCGAGAAAGAGTCGGCTGAGACCCAGTACTTC.